Given below is one T cell receptor (beta chain) in context. Its antigen remains unidentified. The input lacks base qualities; no much larger clone sits a single base away. This entry comes from a study of shared clonotypes between healthy human individuals (TCRdb year 2020). Context from the whole study: A couple of women and three men aged 18 to 49 years were included in the cohort. For each donor, CD4 naive and CD4 memory were each given three plates, CD8 naive was given two plates, and CD8 memory was given one plate. To estimate repertoire size and how much clonotypes are shared between individuals, the study performed deep sequencing of blood TCR repertoires from roughly five healthy adults. Different laboratories and diverse techniques were used to prepare libraries and sequence TCR repertoires, to increase sequencing depth and limit assay-specific biases. Each donor's leukapheresis produced roughly between roughly 0.9 and 8.9 billion PBMCs. On the study overall, not on this receptor specifically: Because the study included a small number of donors, the genetic and exposure-history diversity represented was limited. Estimated clonotype richness was generally larger for naive than for memory subsets. Based on pairwise subsampling, the degree of clonotype sharing among donors was expected to be affected by sequencing depth. Incomplete sequencing was indicated by rarefaction of sorted-subset datasets, despite the large sequencing depth. Sampling was restricted to blood, and TCR repertoires in tissue are likely to differ from TCR repertoires in blood. About 4.5% of naive CD4, roughly 3.6% of naive CD8, 2.3% of memory CD4, and over 0.35% of memory CD8 clonotypes were shared across several donors. Compared with non-shared clonotypes, the clonotypes found in all four sorted-subset donors had higher generation probabilities.

Donors were healthy HIV-negative adults with no recently reported acute infections or vaccinations. Only Caucasian adults living in Nashville, Tennessee, USA were represented among the donors. Magnetic negative selection was used to enrich CD4+ T cells, after which naive cells were positively selected on CD45RA and the negative fraction became the memory subset. After blood collection by leukapheresis, PBMCs were isolated using Ficoll-Histopaque density gradient centrifugation and then cryopreserved in the vapor phase of liquid nitrogen. Purity and quantity of every magnetically sorted T cell population were checked by analytical flow cytometry. Genomic DNA was isolated from each sorted fraction and quantified by UV absorbance on a Nanodrop 2000c. CDR1 and CDR2, looked up from the germline V gene, are SNHLY and FYNNEI. CDR3 length: 13 amino acids, cysteine to phenylalanine. Only the CDR3 portion is preserved as DNA: 39 bases, with reading frame beginning at the first base. V is pared back by 8 bases and J by 2 bases, with 9 bases lying between the germline termini.

TCR CDR3 regions were amplified from genomic DNA by multiplex PCR using the deep immunoSEQ assay. For each cell subset, the extracted genomic DNA was distributed evenly across all wells of several immunoSEQ 96-well plates, and each plate served as one replicate. Each replicate PCR for sorted subsets received about 210 ng genomic DNA, equal to about 30,000 T cell genomes. Purified libraries were measured with a Qubit 3.0 fluorometer, size-checked on a Bioanalyzer 2100, and measured again with the KAPA Library Quantification kit. Every immunoSEQ 96-well plate was sequenced on a dedicated single-read 150-cycle Illumina NextSeq 550 flow cell. As for the authors' bioinformatics: Because only junctional sequences without quality scores were contained in the immunoSEQ output, filtering matching that applied to full-length reads could not be performed. Sequences were annotated with PyIR, a Python wrapper for IgBLAST v1.9, and V/J genes and CDR3 were assigned using IMGT germline references. Any read was removed if the V/J assignment was weak (E-value above 1e-6), the CDR3 was missing, or the read contained stop codons, out-of-frame junctions, or ambiguous translated residues. V3J clonotypes were defined as sequences sharing the same inferred V gene, J gene, and CDR3 amino acid sequence. Percentage overlap between repertoires was calculated by dividing the number of shared unique clonotypes by the size of the smaller repertoire. RTK rarefaction, the Chao1 estimator, and Recon v2.1 estimates of unobserved clonotypes were used to assess repertoire richness. For all TCRbeta clonotypes obtained by the gDNA method from a few donors, generation probabilities were computed with OLGA. This is the immuneACCESS table as TCRdb keeps it, with only in-frame sequences that have V and J called. A part of the clones is gone; compared with another copy, unresolved V genes explain less than half, and the rest is unexplained. The V and J calls and clone size were taken over from that table, and D and trimming were inferred from the DNA. The sample table holds roughly 2.4 million clones, of which almost 96% were seen once. Roughly 0.13% of the sample is taken by the ten largest.

Material for sequencing was naive CD4+ T cells sorted from blood. In light of the paper, this sample's cell subset or site label describes: CD45RA+ positively selected. This chain joins TRBV2 to TRBJ2-2; tentative D gene TRBD2, with 6 bases matching. The clonotype originates from a man between 18 and 29 years old in good health. The DNA sequence is TGTGCCAGCCATGCGGGAAACACCGGGGAGCTGTTTTTT. The resulting protein is CASHAGNTGELFF. Joined to the reference TRBV2 and TRBJ2-2 proteins, this CDR3 gives the full variable domain: EPEVTQTPSHQVTQMGQEVILRCVPISNHLYFYWYRQILGQKVEFLVSFYNNEISEKSEIFDDQFSVERPDGSNFTLKIRSTKLEDSAMYFCASHAGNTGELFFGEGSRLTVL.